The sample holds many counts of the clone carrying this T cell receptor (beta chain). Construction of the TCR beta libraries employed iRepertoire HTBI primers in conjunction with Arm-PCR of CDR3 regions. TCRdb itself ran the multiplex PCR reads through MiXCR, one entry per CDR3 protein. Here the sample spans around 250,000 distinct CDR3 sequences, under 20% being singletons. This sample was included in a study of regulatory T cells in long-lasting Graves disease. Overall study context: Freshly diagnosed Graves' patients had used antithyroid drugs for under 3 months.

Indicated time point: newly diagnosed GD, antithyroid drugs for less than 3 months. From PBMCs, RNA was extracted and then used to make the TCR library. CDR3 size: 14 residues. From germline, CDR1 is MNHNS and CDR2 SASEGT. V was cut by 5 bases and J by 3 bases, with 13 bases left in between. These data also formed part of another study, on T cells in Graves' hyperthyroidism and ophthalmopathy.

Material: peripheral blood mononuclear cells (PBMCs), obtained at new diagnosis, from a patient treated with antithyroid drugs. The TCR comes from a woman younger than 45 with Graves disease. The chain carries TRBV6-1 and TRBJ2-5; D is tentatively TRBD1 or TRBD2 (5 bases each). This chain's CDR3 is CASSPRDGEETQYF. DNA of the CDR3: TGTGCCAGCAGTCCCCGGGACGGGGAAGAGACCCAGTACTTC.